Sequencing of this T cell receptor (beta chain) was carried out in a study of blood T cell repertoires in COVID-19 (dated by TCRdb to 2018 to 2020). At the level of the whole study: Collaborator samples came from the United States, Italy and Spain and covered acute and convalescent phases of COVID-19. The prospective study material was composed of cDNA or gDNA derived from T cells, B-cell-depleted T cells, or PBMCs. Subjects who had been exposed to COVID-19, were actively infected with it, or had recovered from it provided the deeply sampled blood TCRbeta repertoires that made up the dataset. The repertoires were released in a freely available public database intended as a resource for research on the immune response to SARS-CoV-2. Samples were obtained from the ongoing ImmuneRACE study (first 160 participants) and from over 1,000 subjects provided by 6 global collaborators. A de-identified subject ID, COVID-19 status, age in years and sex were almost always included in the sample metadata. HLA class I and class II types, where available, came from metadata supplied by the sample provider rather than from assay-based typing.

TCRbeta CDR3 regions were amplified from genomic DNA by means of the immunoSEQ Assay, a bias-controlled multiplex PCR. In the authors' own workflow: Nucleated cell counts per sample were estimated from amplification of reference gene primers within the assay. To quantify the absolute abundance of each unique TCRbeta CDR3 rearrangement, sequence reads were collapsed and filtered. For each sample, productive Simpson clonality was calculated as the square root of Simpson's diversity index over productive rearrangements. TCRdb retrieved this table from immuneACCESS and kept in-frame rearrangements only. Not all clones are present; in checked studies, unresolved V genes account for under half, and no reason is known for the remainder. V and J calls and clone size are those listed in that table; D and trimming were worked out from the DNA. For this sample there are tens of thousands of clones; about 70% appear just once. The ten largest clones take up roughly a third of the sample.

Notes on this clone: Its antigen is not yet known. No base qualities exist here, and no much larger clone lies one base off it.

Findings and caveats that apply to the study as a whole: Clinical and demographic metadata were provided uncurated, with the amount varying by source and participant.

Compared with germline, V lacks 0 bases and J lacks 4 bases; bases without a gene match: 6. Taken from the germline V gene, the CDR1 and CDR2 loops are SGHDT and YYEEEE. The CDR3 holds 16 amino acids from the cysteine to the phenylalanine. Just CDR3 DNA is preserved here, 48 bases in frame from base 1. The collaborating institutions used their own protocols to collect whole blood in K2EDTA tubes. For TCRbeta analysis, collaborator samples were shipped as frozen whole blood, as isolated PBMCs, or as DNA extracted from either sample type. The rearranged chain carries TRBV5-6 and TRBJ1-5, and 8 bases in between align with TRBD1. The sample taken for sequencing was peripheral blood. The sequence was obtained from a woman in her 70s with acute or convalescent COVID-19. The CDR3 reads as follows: CASSLVGQGWNQPQHF. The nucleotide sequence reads TGTGCCAGCAGCTTGGTTGGACAGGGATGGAATCAGCCCCAGCATTTT.